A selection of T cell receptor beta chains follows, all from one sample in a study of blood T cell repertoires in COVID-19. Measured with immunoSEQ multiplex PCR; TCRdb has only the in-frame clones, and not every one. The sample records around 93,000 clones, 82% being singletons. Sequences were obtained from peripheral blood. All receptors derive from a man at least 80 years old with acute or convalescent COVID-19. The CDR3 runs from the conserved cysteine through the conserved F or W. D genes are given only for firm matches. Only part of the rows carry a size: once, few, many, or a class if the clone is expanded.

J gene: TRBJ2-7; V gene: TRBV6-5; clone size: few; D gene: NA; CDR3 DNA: TGTGCCAGCAGTTACTTATCCAGAAGATACGAGCAGTACTTC; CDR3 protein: CASSYLSRRYEQYF
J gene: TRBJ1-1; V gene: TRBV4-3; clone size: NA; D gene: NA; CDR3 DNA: TGCGCCAGCAGCCAAGTGCAGGGTACTGAAGCTTTCTTT; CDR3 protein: CASSQVQGTEAFF
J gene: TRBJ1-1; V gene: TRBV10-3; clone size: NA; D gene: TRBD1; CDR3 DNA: TGTGCCATCAGTCCCCAGGGGGCACAGACTGAAGCTTTCTTT; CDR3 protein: CAISPQGAQTEAFF
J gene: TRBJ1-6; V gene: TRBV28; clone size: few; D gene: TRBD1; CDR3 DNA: TGTGCCAGCAGTCGGGACAGGGTGGCGCCCCTCCACTTT; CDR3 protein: CASSRDRVAPLHF
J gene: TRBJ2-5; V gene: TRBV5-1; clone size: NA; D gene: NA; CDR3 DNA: TGCGCCAGCAGCCTTGAGGGGACCCAGTACTTC; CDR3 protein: CASSLEGTQYF
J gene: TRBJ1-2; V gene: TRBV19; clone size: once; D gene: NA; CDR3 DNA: TGTGCCAGTAGTATTCGCGGCAATGGCTACACCTTC; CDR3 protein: CASSIRGNGYTF
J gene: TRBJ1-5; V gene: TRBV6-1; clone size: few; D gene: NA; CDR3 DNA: TGTGCCAGCAGTGAGGTACATGAGGGGCCCCAGCATTTT; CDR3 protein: CASSEVHEGPQHF
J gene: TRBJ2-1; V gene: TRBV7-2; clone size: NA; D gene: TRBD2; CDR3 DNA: TGTGCCAGCAGCTTAAGAACTAGCGGGAGGGCCTACAATGAGCAGTTCTTC; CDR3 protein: CASSLRTSGRAYNEQFF
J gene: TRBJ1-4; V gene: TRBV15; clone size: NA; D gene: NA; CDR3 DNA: TGTGCCACCAGCACTGGCAGGGGTGAAAAACTGTTTTTT; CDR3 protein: CATSTGRGEKLFF
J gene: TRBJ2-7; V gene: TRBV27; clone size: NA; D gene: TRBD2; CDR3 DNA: TGTGCCAGCAGTCTAATCGGTACTAGCGGGAGGGTGTACGAGCAGTACTTC; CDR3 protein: CASSLIGTSGRVYEQYF
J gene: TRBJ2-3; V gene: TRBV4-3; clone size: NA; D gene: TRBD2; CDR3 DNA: TGCGCCAGCAGCCAAGAGGGCGGGAGGGCAGATACGCAGTATTTT; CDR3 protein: CASSQEGGRADTQYF
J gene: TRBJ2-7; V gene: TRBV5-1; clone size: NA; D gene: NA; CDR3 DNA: TGCGCCAGCAGCCTGCATGGGGGGTCCTCCTACGAGCAGTACTTC; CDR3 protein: CASSLHGGSSYEQYF
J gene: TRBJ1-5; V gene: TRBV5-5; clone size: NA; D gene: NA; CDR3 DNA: TGTGCCAGCAGCTTGCTCCCTGGCGGGGCGAATCAGCCCCAGCATTTT; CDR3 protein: CASSLLPGGANQPQHF
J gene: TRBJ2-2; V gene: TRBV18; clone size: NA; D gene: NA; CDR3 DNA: TGTGCCAGCTCACGACCCTTGAACACCGGGGAGCTGTTTTTT; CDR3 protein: CASSRPLNTGELFF
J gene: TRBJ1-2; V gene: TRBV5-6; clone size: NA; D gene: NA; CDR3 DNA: TGTGCCAGCAGCTCTTCCTCAATGAGGGCGCGCTATGGCTACACCTTC; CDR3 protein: CASSSSSMRARYGYTF
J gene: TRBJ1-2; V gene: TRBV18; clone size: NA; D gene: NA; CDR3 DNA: TGTGCCAGCTCACCACCCCAGGGGAGAAACTATGGCTACACCTTC; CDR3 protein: CASSPPQGRNYGYTF
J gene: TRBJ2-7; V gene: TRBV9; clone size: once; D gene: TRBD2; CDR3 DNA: TGTGCCAGCAGCCCTCGACTAGCGGGAGACGAGCAGTACTTC; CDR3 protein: CASSPRLAGDEQYF
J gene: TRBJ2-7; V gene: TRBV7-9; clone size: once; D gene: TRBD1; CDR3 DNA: TGTGCCAGCAGCTTACCCCACAGGGGCCACGAGCAGTACTTC; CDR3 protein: CASSLPHRGHEQYF
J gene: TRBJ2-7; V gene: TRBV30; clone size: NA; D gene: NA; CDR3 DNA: TGTGCCTACGGTAGGGGTAACGAGCAGTACTTC; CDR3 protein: CAYGRGNEQYF
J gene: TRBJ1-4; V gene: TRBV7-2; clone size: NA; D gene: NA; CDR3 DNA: TGTGCCAGCAGCTTTAACAGGGCGGCTAATGAAAAACTGTTTTTT; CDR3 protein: CASSFNRAANEKLFF